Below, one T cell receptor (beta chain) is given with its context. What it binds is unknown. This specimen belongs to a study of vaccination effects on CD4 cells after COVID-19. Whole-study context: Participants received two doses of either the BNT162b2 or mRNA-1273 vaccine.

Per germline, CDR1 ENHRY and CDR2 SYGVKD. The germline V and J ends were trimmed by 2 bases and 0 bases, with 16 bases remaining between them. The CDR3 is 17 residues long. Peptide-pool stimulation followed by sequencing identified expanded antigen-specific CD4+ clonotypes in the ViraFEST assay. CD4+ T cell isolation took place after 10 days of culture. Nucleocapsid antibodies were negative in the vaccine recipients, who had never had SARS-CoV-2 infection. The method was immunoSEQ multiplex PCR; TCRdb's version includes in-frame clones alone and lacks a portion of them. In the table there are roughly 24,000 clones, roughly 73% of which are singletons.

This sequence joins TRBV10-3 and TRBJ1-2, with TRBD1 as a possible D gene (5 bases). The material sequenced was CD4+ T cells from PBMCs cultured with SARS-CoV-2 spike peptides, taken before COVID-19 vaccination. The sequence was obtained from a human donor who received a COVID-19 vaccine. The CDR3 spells CAISERSRGGPNYGYTF. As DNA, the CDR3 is TGTGCCATCAGTGAGAGGTCAAGGGGCGGACCTAACTATGGCTACACCTTC.